This T cell receptor beta chain was recorded in a study of control samples from healthy donors and cancer patients. The ends lost 5 bases at V and 6 bases at J; junction bases unmatched: 9. Germline V lookup: CDR1 LGHDT, CDR2 YNNKEL (reference sequence). The length of the CDR3 is 14 residues. TCRdb's table, derived via immunoSEQ multiplex PCR, lists solely in-frame clones and lacks some. Among about 150,000 clones listed, about 91% were seen once. Sequenced input: blood. The J gene is TRBJ1-1, the V gene TRBV3-1 (or the pseudogene TRBV3-2); 7 bases fit TRBD1. The source is a woman aged 40 to 50 in good health. CDR3 region: CASSFQDRASEAFF. CDR3 sequence (DNA): TGTGCCAGCAGCTTCCAAGACAGGGCCTCTGAAGCTTTCTTT.